This is a list of T cell receptor beta chains from one sample in a study of cytomegalovirus exposure and HLA in healthy donors. Clones were read by immunoSEQ multiplex PCR, and TCRdb kept only the in-frame ones, dropping some. The sample lists roughly 150,000 clones, around 86% occurring once. Input material: PBMCs. Source of these receptors: a girl aged 2 to 9 in good health and CMV-seropositive. The CDR3 runs from the conserved cysteine through the conserved F or W. Fields, in order: V gene, D gene, J gene, CDR3 protein. A D gene is named only where the DNA matches it firmly.

V: TRBV30; D: TRBD2; J: TRBJ2-3; CDR3: CAWTSGRVTDTQYF
V: TRBV7-9; D: .; J: TRBJ2-2; CDR3: CATGGGELFF
V: TRBV28; D: TRBD2; J: TRBJ2-5; CDR3: CASRTSGPQETQYF
V: TRBV6-5; D: .; J: TRBJ1-4; CDR3: CASPYPTELFF
V: TRBV19; D: .; J: TRBJ2-3; CDR3: CASSSGDTQYF
V: TRBV2; D: TRBD1; J: TRBJ1-5; CDR3: CASSKQGLGNQPQHF
V: TRBV7-2; D: TRBD2; J: TRBJ2-3; CDR3: CASSFGLALTYTQYF
V: TRBV5-1; D: TRBD2; J: TRBJ2-1; CDR3: CASSFGLAGGGRLDEQFF
V: TRBV6-1; D: .; J: TRBJ1-5; CDR3: CASSRALRGNQPQHF
V: TRBV14; D: TRBD2; J: TRBJ2-1; CDR3: CASSQVAGAYNEQFF
V: TRBV30; D: .; J: TRBJ1-5; CDR3: CAWSPEQAQPQHF
V: TRBV6-4; D: TRBD1; J: TRBJ2-3; CDR3: CASSLNGQGTDTQYF
V: TRBV5-5; D: TRBD2; J: TRBJ2-1; CDR3: CASSSPGLAVYNEQFF
V: TRBV19; D: .; J: TRBJ1-2; CDR3: CASSIRDSRGIFYGYTF
V: TRBV2; D: TRBD1; J: TRBJ1-5; CDR3: CASKEQGASYQPQHF
V: TRBV18; D: .; J: TRBJ1-2; CDR3: CASSPPSKTGLRNGYTF
V: TRBV5-4; D: .; J: TRBJ1-5; CDR3: CASSLAGAGQPQHF
V: TRBV28; D: TRBD2; J: TRBJ2-3; CDR3: CASSSGGFTDTQYF
V: TRBV29-1; D: TRBD1; J: TRBJ2-3; CDR3: CSVLPPDRGDTQYF
V: TRBV5-1; D: TRBD1; J: TRBJ1-5; CDR3: CASSLAAGGGEPQHF
V: TRBV15; D: .; J: TRBJ1-2; CDR3: CATSRDRAPGGGYGYTF
V: TRBV5-4; D: TRBD2; J: TRBJ2-5; CDR3: CASSLDPGGETQYF
V: TRBV4-1; D: TRBD2; J: TRBJ2-2; CDR3: CASSQEFWTSDTGELFF
V: TRBV4-2; D: .; J: TRBJ1-1; CDR3: CASNPKDSSEAFF
V: TRBV5-1; D: .; J: TRBJ1-5; CDR3: CASRGGWVNQPQHF
V: TRBV6-6; D: .; J: TRBJ1-2; CDR3: CASTTPGQLTMGYTF
V: TRBV18; D: .; J: TRBJ2-2; CDR3: CASSPTANTGELFF
V: TRBV29-1; D: .; J: TRBJ1-2; CDR3: CSVGQRLNRGDGYTF